This T cell receptor (beta chain) was recorded in a study of cytomegalovirus exposure and HLA in healthy donors. Whole-study results and caveats: In a later analysis, at a false discovery rate of 0.05, some 17,000 TCR beta sequences were associated with HLA alleles.

The PCR ran on 60 Vbeta and 13 Jbeta primers. Profiled with immunoSEQ multiplex PCR; TCRdb holds only in-frame clones, not every one. Of 90,000 to 150,000 clones detected, roughly 80% appear once; the ten largest clones hold roughly 2.6%. Trimming shortened V by 2 bases and J by 0 bases, and 8 bases separated the two germline ends. The germline V gene encodes CDR1 MNHNS and CDR2 SASEGT. The CDR3 has 15 residues. This clone came up once. What it binds is unknown. Sequenced: PBMCs. The clonotype comes from a female donor in good health and CMV-seronegative. This chain connects TRBV6-1 to TRBJ1-5, with D maybe TRBD1 (5 bases). CDR3 bases: TGTGCCAGCAGTGAAACGGGGGTTAGCAATCAGCCCCAGCATTTT. As protein: CASSETGVSNQPQHF.